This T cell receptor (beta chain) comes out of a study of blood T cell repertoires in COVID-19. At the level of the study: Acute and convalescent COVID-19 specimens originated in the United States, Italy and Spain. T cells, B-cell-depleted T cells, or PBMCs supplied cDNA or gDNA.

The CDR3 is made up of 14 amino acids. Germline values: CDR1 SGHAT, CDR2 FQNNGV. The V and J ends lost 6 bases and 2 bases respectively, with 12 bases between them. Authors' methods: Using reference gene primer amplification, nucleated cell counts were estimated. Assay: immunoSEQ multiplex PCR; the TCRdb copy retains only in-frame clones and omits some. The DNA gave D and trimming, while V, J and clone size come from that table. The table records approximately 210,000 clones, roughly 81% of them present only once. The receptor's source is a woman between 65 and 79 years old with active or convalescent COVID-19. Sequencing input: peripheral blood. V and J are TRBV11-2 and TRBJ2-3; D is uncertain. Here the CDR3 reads CASSLYRLTDTQYF. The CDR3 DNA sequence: TGTGCCAGCAGTCTCTACCGCCTCACAGATACGCAGTATTTT.